This T cell receptor (beta chain) appears in the sequencing data of a study of shared clonotypes between healthy human individuals. Study at large: The cohort had a couple of women and three men, ages 18 to 49. Per donor, three plates held CD4 naive cells, three held CD4 memory, two held CD8 naive and one held CD8 memory.

Points on this clone: Its specificity is not known.

Germline values: CDR1 MNHNY, CDR2 SVGAGI (reference sequence). V lost 7 bases, J lost 5 bases, and 8 bases lay in between. This CDR3 spans 12 amino acids. Using immunoSEQ multiplex PCR, the repertoire was profiled, and TCRdb retains in-frame clones only, with some absent. In the table there are about 2.4 million clones, more than 90% of which are singletons. Overall study findings and caveats: Clonotype sharing among donors likely depends on sequencing depth. The study found 4.5% to 5% of naive CD4 clonotypes shared across four donors.

This clonotype was obtained from a man younger than 35 in good health. The chain links TRBV6-6 to TRBJ1-4; no clear D gene. The material sequenced was naive CD4+ T cells sorted from blood. Described subset: CD45RA+ positively selected. The CDR3 coding sequence is TGTGCCAGCACCACTAGAAATGAAAAACTGTTTTTT. Its protein is CASTTRNEKLFF.